This entry features one T cell receptor (beta chain) sequence. Its antigen is currently unknown. This sample is drawn from a study of identical twins. The study, taken as a whole, reports: Abundant cord blood beta clonotypes carried fewer insertions; memory repertoires showed none.

The CDR3 runs to 16 residues. Germline CDR1 SNHLY, CDR2 FYNNEI. Trimming took 6 bases from V and 6 from J; bases not matched to a gene: 11. TCRdb processed the 5' RACE reads anew with MiXCR; each CDR3 protein has one entry. In the table there are around 530,000 distinct CDR3 sequences, approximately 14% of which are singletons. This sample also belongs to another study, concerning yellow fever vaccine responses in identical twins.

This clonotype was obtained from a woman aged 18-29 years in good health. Sequenced input: CD4+ T cells sorted from blood. V and J are TRBV2 and TRBJ2-2; 9 bases line up with TRBD1. The CDR3 is CASRGQQGAIAGELFF. The CDR3 region has the DNA TGTGCCAGCAGAGGACAACAGGGGGCGATCGCCGGGGAGCTGTTTTTT.